Shown below are 21 T cell receptor beta chains from a single sample sequenced in a study of blood T cell repertoires in COVID-19. The data were produced by immunoSEQ multiplex PCR, yet TCRdb's version contains in-frame clones alone and is incomplete. The repertoire holds tens of thousands of clones, with approximately 85% as singletons. The sample comprised peripheral blood. Receptors originate from a human donor in a cohort sampled during active COVID-19.

This clone was counted only a few times. The chain recombines TRBV19 with TRBJ1-5; D uncertain. The V gene lost 1 base and the J gene lost 2 bases, with 9 bases spanning the gap. This CDR3 is 15 amino acids long. CDR1 is LNHDA, CDR2 SQIVND, per germline (reference sequence). The CDR3 protein is CASSIAGGGNQPQHF. DNA of the CDR3: TGTGCCAGTAGTATAGCGGGTGGCGGCAATCAGCCCCAGCATTTT.

This sequence joins TRBV6-2 or TRBV6-3 and TRBJ2-7; D is perhaps TRBD1 (6 bases). Trimming stripped 2 bases from V and 7 bases from J, with 9 bases between. CDR3 length: 12 residues. CDR1 MNHEY and CDR2 SVGEGT come from the germline V gene. The CDR3 DNA reads as TGTGCCAGCAGTTACGCAGGGGCAGAGCAGTACTTC. It specifies CASSYAGAEQYF.

This chain connects TRBV7-9 to TRBJ1-4; no reliable D call. The CDR3 is made up of 15 amino acids. Looked up from germline, CDR1 is SEHNR and CDR2 is FQNEAQ (reference sequence). V shed 8 bases and J shed 0 bases, with 13 bases lying between them. The CDR3 spells CASGPSSTTNEKLFF. In nucleotides, the CDR3 is TGTGCCAGCGGGCCATCATCCACAACTAATGAAAAACTGTTTTTT.

The chain uses TRBV9 and TRBJ1-1, with 11 bases fitting TRBD1. V shed 3 bases and J 0 bases; nucleotides not matched to a gene: 4. CDR3 length: 16 residues. Germline V gene data show CDR1 as SGDLS and CDR2 as YYNGEE. CDR3 amino acids: CASSAGQGALNTEAFF. The CDR3 coding sequence is TGTGCCAGCAGCGCCGGACAGGGGGCTTTGAACACTGAAGCTTTCTTT.

This chain connects TRBV7-2 to TRBJ2-3, with D perhaps matching TRBD2 (5 bases). The length of the CDR3 is 15 residues. Trimming took 1 base from V and 4 from J, leaving 12 bases between them. Per the germline V gene, CDR1 is SGHTA and CDR2 is FQGNSA. The CDR3 bases are TGTGCCAGCAGCTTAGGACTACAAGGCGCAGATACGCAGTATTTT. The encoded protein is CASSLGLQGADTQYF.

A word on this clone: At the DNA level, this CDR3 is encoded by other sequences in the same sample as well. The chain is built from TRBV9 and TRBJ2-3; 12 nucleotides line up with TRBD2. Trimming cost V 2 bases and J 0 bases; bases outside gene matches: 1. Per the germline V gene, CDR1 is SGDLS and CDR2 is YYNGEE. The CDR3 consists of 16 residues. CDR3 sequence: CASSVLAGGSTDTQYF. As DNA, the CDR3 is TGTGCCAGCAGCGTTCTAGCGGGGGGGAGCACAGATACGCAGTATTTT.

The CDR3 DNA sequence: TGTGCCAGTAGTATCTCCAGTGCTATCCCAGGCTATGGCTACACCTTC. It specifies CASSISSAIPGYGYTF. The V gene is TRBV19, the J gene TRBJ1-2; no clear D. This CDR3 has 16 residues. Germline V CDR1 and CDR2: LNHDA, SQIVND (reference sequence). Trimming stripped 3 bases from V and 4 bases from J, with 18 bases between.

The rearrangement joins TRBV5-1 to TRBJ2-2; TRBD1 aligns across 9 bases. The CDR3 extends over 16 amino acids. CDR1 SGHRS and CDR2 YFSETQ come from the germline V gene. After removal of 0 bases from V and 7 bases from J, the junction contained 7 bases not matched to a gene. CDR3 coding DNA: TGCGCCAGCAGCTTGGGGACAGGGGCTCTGAACGGGGAGCTGTTTTTT. Translating gives CASSLGTGALNGELFF.

The chain couples TRBV3-1 (or the pseudogene TRBV3-2) to TRBJ1-4; 7 positions agree with TRBD1. CDR1 and CDR2 (germline): LGHDT, YNNKEL (reference sequence). The CDR3 consists of 14 residues. J gave up 4 bases and V 4 bases, and 3 bases lay outside the gene matches. In DNA form, the CDR3 reads TGTGCCAGCAGCCCGGGACAGAATAATGAAAAACTGTTTTTT. Translated: CASSPGQNNEKLFF.

The chain uses TRBV12-5 and TRBJ2-2, with 8 positions matching TRBD1. Germline assignment: CDR1 LGHNT and CDR2 FRNRAP. The J segment lost 4 bases and the V segment lost 2 bases, leaving 6 bases of the junction unmatched. This CDR3 region has 16 residues. This chain's CDR3 is CASGLLRDRPTGELFF. CDR3 DNA sequence: TGTGCTAGTGGTTTGCTCCGGGACAGGCCCACCGGGGAGCTGTTTTTT.

This clone has only a few counts. This chain uses TRBV30 with TRBJ2-1; 13 positions agree with TRBD2. Germline V lookup: CDR1 GTSNPN, CDR2 SVGIG (reference sequence). This CDR3 has 12 amino acids. Germline trimming cut 8 bases from V and 7 bases from J; bases unmatched to any gene: 2. CDR3 sequence: CARGLAGNEQFF. The CDR3, as DNA: TGTGCCCGGGGACTAGCGGGGAATGAGCAGTTCTTC. Complete variable domain (other parts from reference TRBV30 and TRBJ2-1): SQTIHQWPATLVQPVGSPLSLECTVEGTSNPNLYWYRQAAGRGLQLLFYSVGIGQISSEVPQNLSASRPQDRQFILSSKKLLLSDSGFYLCARGLAGNEQFFGPGTRLTVL.

This chain joins TRBV12-5 and TRBJ1-5; TRBD1 matches at 9 bases. Germline V gene lookup returns CDR1 LGHNT and CDR2 FRNRAP. The CDR3 spans 15 residues. V trimming: 2 bases; J trimming: 4 bases; junction bases outside the gene matches: 3. The CDR3 DNA reads TGTGCTAGTGGTTTGCACAGGGGGCTTAATCAGCCCCAGCATTTT. It specifies CASGLHRGLNQPQHF.

About this clone: The same CDR3 also results from other DNA sequences found in this sample. The chain couples TRBV7-2 to TRBJ2-7, with 11 positions matching TRBD1. The CDR3 covers 15 residues. The germline V gene has CDR1 SGHTA and CDR2 FQGNSA. V was clipped by 0 bases and J by 3 bases; unmatched bases: 1. This CDR3 reads CASSLAGQGGYEQYF. The CDR3 DNA reads as TGTGCCAGCAGCTTAGCGGGACAGGGGGGCTACGAGCAGTACTTC. The variable domain in full, completed from reference TRBV7-2 and TRBJ2-7, reads GAGVSQSPSNKVTEKGKDVELRCDPISGHTALYWYRQSLGQGLEFLIYFQGNSAPDKSGLPSDRFSAERTGGSVSTLTIQRTQQEDSAVYLCASSLAGQGGYEQYFGPGTRLTVT.

The chain uses TRBV2 and TRBJ2-3, with 8 bases that match TRBD2. Losses at the gene ends were 8 bases for V and 1 base for J; bases not matched to a gene: 5. This CDR3 region has 14 residues. The V gene's germline CDR1 is SNHLY and CDR2 FYNNEI. The CDR3 sequence: CASRLTSGTDTQYF. CDR3 nucleotide sequence: TGTGCCAGCCGCCTGACTAGCGGCACAGATACGCAGTATTTT. Complete variable domain (other parts from reference TRBV2 and TRBJ2-3): EPEVTQTPSHQVTQMGQEVILRCVPISNHLYFYWYRQILGQKVEFLVSFYNNEISEKSEIFDDQFSVERPDGSNFTLKIRSTKLEDSAMYFCASRLTSGTDTQYFGPGTRLTVL.

This sequence joins TRBV9 and TRBJ1-2, with D possibly TRBD1 on 5 matching bases. From germline, CDR1 is SGDLS and CDR2 YYNGEE. CDR3 length: 14 residues. V gave up 0 bases and J gave up 1 base, with 7 bases separating them. CDR3 region: CASSVGQGNYGYTF. CDR3 nucleotides: TGTGCCAGCAGCGTAGGTCAGGGTAACTATGGCTACACCTTC.

V usage is TRBV6-5 and J usage is TRBJ1-3, with D tentatively TRBD1 (5 bases). The germline V gene has CDR1 MNHEY and CDR2 SVGAGI. The V gene lost 7 bases and the J gene lost 0 bases, with 10 bases spanning the gap. The CDR3 sequence is 14 residues long. For the CDR3, the DNA is TGTGCCAGCAAGCGGGGCTTCTCTGGAAACACCATATATTTT. The encoded protein is CASKRGFSGNTIYF.

The count of this clone is one. CDR3 sequence: CASSYFQTGELFF. The CDR3 DNA sequence: TGTGCCAGCAGTTACTTTCAAACCGGGGAGCTGTTTTTT. The chain links TRBV6-5 to TRBJ2-2, with D unresolved. CDR1 and CDR2 from the germline V gene are MNHEY and SVGAGI. V was pared by 1 base and J by 5 bases, with 5 bases between. The CDR3 is made up of 13 amino acids.

This chain connects TRBV6-2 or TRBV6-3 to TRBJ2-3; maybe TRBD2 (6 bases). The germline CDR1 and CDR2 sequences are MNHEY and SVGEGT. This CDR3 contains 14 residues. Deletions cut 0 bases from V and 6 bases from J, with 10 bases between. In nucleotides, the CDR3 is TGTGCCAGCAGTTACTCCCGGGGGTCTGATACGCAGTATTTT. Its translation is CASSYSRGSDTQYF.

The chain has TRBV24-1 and TRBJ2-3, with 10 bases matching TRBD2. CDR1 and CDR2 (germline): KGHDR, SFDVKD. The V gene end was trimmed by 4 bases and the J gene end by 4 bases; junction bases not matched to a gene: 4. CDR3 size: 15 residues. CDR3 amino acids: CATSDEREGPDTQYF. Here the CDR3 DNA reads TGTGCCACCAGTGACGAGCGGGAGGGCCCAGATACGCAGTATTTT.

This sequence joins TRBV24-1 and TRBJ2-3, with D possibly matching TRBD2 (6 bases). Trimming left V 10 bases short and J 3 bases short, with 13 bases between. The CDR3 spans 13 residues. Germline V gene lookup returns CDR1 KGHDR and CDR2 SFDVKD. The CDR3 DNA reads as TGTGCCACGGAGGGCGCATTAACAGATACGCAGTATTTT. Its translation is CATEGALTDTQYF.

This chain connects TRBV27 to TRBJ1-3; 8 bases line up with TRBD1. In germline, CDR1 is MNHEY, CDR2 SMNVEV (reference sequence). The CDR3 loop spans 15 amino acids. V lost 5 bases and J lost 3; bases outside the gene matches: 6. This chain's CDR3 is CASSRQGAIGNTIYF. CDR3 in DNA: TGTGCCAGCAGTAGGCAGGGGGCGATTGGAAACACCATATATTTT.